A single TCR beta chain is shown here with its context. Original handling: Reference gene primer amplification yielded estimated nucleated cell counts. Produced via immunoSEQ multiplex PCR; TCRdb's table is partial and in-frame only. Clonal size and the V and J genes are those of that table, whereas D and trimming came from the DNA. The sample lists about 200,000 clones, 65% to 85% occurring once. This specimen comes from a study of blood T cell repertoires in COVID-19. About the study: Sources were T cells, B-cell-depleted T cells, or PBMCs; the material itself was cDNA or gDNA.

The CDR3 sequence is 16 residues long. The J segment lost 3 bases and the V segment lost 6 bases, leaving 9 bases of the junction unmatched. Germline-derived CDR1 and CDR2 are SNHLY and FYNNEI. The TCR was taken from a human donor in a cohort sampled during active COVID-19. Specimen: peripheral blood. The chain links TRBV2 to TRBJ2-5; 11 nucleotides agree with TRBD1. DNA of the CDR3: TGTGCCAGCAGCCCCTGGGGGACAGGGGGAAAAGAGACCCAGTACTTC. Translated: CASSPWGTGGKETQYF.